Listed below are T cell receptor beta chains from one sample, sequenced in a study of CD8 T cells in ankylosing spondylitis. TCRdb itself ran the 5' RACE reads through MiXCR, one entry per CDR3 protein. The table lists approximately 220,000 distinct CDR3 sequences, 20% to 30% of them singletons, with more than 6.5% in the top ten. Sequences were obtained from blood, either unsorted or a sorted T cell fraction (not recorded which). These receptors were obtained from a male donor with ankylosing spondylitis or in good health (not recorded which). CDR3s include the opening cysteine and the closing phenylalanine or tryptophan. D genes are given only for firm matches. Rows may omit the clone size; those that give it use once, few, many or a size class.

>few|13|TRBV20-1|TRBD2|TRBJ2-1
CSCTSGSYNEQFF
TGCAGTTGTACTAGCGGGAGTTACAATGAGCAGTTCTTC
>many|14|TRBV25-1|TRBD2|TRBJ2-7
CASSGTSGSHEQYF
TGTGCCAGCAGTGGGACTAGCGGGAGTCACGAGCAGTACTTC
>once|16|TRBV29-1|TRBD2|TRBJ2-2
CSVEGQSSGNTGELFF
TGCAGCGTTGAAGGGCAATCTAGCGGGAACACCGGGGAGCTGTTTTTT
>many|14|TRBV5-1|TRBD1|TRBJ2-5
CASSSTGGAETQYF
TGCGCCAGCAGCTCGACAGGGGGGGCTGAGACCCAGTACTTC
>.|12|TRBV20-1|.|TRBJ2-7
CSARGLDNEQYF
TGCAGTGCTAGAGGGCTGGATAACGAGCAGTACTTC
>few|13|TRBV20-1|.|TRBJ1-1
CSASLLRATEAFF
TGCAGTGCTAGTCTGCTCCGGGCCACTGAAGCTTTCTTT
>few|15|TRBV5-5|TRBD1|TRBJ1-1
CASSLEGQGDTEAFF
TGTGCCAGCAGCTTGGAGGGGCAGGGGGACACTGAAGCTTTCTTT
>many|13|TRBV20-1|.|TRBJ2-5
CSALETQQETQYF
TGCAGTGCCCTGGAAACCCAACAAGAGACCCAGTACTTC
>.|15|TRBV15|TRBD1|TRBJ2-7
CATSRGNRGTNEQYF
TGTGCCACCAGCAGAGGGAACAGGGGGACGAACGAGCAGTACTTC
>.|14|TRBV5-1|.|TRBJ2-7
CASSLGQNNYEQYF
TGCGCCAGCAGCTTGGGACAAAACAACTACGAGCAGTACTTC
>.|15|TRBV20-1|.|TRBJ1-5
CSASAISGRDQPQHF
TGCAGTGCTAGTGCCATATCAGGCAGGGATCAGCCCCAGCATTTT
>few|15|TRBV20-1|TRBD2|TRBJ2-1
CSARVSASGRFEQFF
TGCAGTGCTAGAGTTTCGGCTAGCGGGAGGTTTGAGCAGTTCTTC
>many|16|TRBV4-2|.|TRBJ1-5
CASSQGDPGLGQPQHF
TGTGCCAGCAGCCAAGGAGACCCGGGACTTGGTCAGCCCCAGCATTTT
>few|13|TRBV9|TRBD1|TRBJ2-7
CASSVEGGHEQYF
TGTGCCAGCAGCGTAGAAGGGGGCCACGAGCAGTACTTC
>many|14|TRBV7-8|TRBD1|TRBJ2-7
CASSLAGQAYEQYF
TGTGCCAGCAGCTTAGCAGGACAGGCGTACGAGCAGTACTTC
>many|13|TRBV29-1|.|TRBJ1-2
CSVVELGFYGYTF
TGCAGCGTTGTTGAGCTGGGGTTCTATGGCTACACCTTC
>.|13|TRBV6-6|.|TRBJ1-2
CASSYSRGNGYTF
TGTGCCAGCAGTTACTCACGGGGGAATGGCTACACCTTC
>few|17|TRBV20-1|TRBD2|TRBJ2-3
CSARDLTSGSRTDTQYF
TGCAGTGCTAGAGATCTTACTAGCGGGAGTCGCACAGATACGCAGTATTTT
>few|16|TRBV5-1|.|TRBJ1-3
CASSLIGTLAGNTIYF
TGCGCCAGCAGCTTGATCGGGACCCTGGCCGGAAACACCATATATTTT
>.|13|TRBV10-3|.|TRBJ1-3
CAIKPATGNTIYF
TGTGCCATCAAGCCGGCAACTGGAAACACCATATATTTT
>.|15|TRBV4-3|TRBD1|TRBJ1-4
CASSRDTDRGEKLFF
TGCGCCAGCAGCCGGGATACCGACAGGGGGGAAAAACTGTTTTTT
>many|15|TRBV5-1|TRBD1|TRBJ1-1
CASSRAGTGDTEAFF
TGCGCCAGCAGCCGGGCCGGGACAGGGGACACTGAAGCTTTCTTT
>few|14|TRBV20-1|TRBD2|TRBJ2-3
CSTLAGVGTDTQYF
TGCAGTACTTTAGCGGGAGTTGGCACAGATACGCAGTATTTT
>many|14|TRBV27|TRBD1|TRBJ1-1
CASNRQGPNTEAFF
TGTGCCAGCAACCGACAGGGGCCGAACACTGAAGCTTTCTTT
>.|16|TRBV24-1|.|TRBJ2-7
CATSESPGRGGLEQYF
TGTGCCACCAGTGAATCACCGGGAAGGGGCGGACTCGAGCAGTACTTC
>many|16|TRBV4-2|TRBD2|TRBJ2-7
CASSREASGKGYEQYF
TGTGCCAGCAGTCGGGAGGCTAGCGGGAAGGGGTACGAGCAGTACTTC
>few|13|TRBV9|TRBD1|TRBJ2-1
CASSVGTGVEQFF
TGTGCCAGCAGCGTAGGGACAGGCGTGGAGCAGTTCTTC
>many|15|TRBV20-1|.|TRBJ2-1
CSRSGWGLVNNEQFF
TGCAGTAGATCGGGATGGGGACTTGTTAACAATGAGCAGTTCTTC
>.|15|TRBV6-1|TRBD1|TRBJ2-1
CASRDSRTGYNEQFF
TGTGCCAGCAGGGATAGTAGGACAGGCTACAATGAGCAGTTCTTC
>.|14|TRBV12-3/TRBV12-4|.|TRBJ2-1
CASSRSGWGNEQFF
TGTGCCAGCAGTCGTAGCGGTTGGGGCAATGAGCAGTTCTTC
>.|14|TRBV4-2|.|TRBJ2-7
CASSLGRLFDEQYF
TGTGCCAGCAGCCTGGGACGGCTCTTTGACGAGCAGTACTTC
>.|14|TRBV20-1|TRBD2|TRBJ2-1
CSALAAGGYNEQFF
TGCAGTGCCTTAGCTGCGGGAGGGTACAATGAGCAGTTCTTC
>.|13|TRBV12-3/TRBV12-4|TRBD1|TRBJ1-1
CASSPGTGREAFF
TGTGCCAGCAGTCCAGGGACAGGGCGTGAAGCTTTCTTT
>.|14|TRBV12-3/TRBV12-4|.|TRBJ2-2
CASSLAGHTGELFF
TGTGCCAGCAGTTTAGCGGGCCACACCGGGGAGCTGTTTTTT
>many|14|TRBV3-1|.|TRBJ2-7
CASSQVSRGVGRIF
TGTGCCAGCAGCCAAGTATCGAGGGGAGTGGGTCGGATCTTC
>many|15|TRBV5-1|.|TRBJ2-5
CASSLGRGLQETQYF
TGCGCCAGCAGCTTGGGTCGGGGGCTACAAGAGACCCAGTACTTC
>few|12|TRBV20-1|.|TRBJ2-7
CSAEIQNYEQYF
TGCAGTGCCGAGATACAGAACTACGAGCAGTACTTC
>many|13|TRBV27|.|TRBJ1-3
CASKDSSGNTIYF
TGTGCCAGCAAGGACTCCTCTGGAAACACCATATATTTT
>.|16|TRBV5-1|TRBD1|TRBJ2-7
CASSTRPGQGAYEQYF
TGCGCCAGCAGCACCAGACCGGGACAGGGGGCTTACGAGCAGTACTTC
>.|15|TRBV24-1|TRBD1|TRBJ2-7
CATSDPGQGAFEQYF
TGTGCCACCAGTGACCCCGGACAGGGGGCCTTCGAGCAGTACTTC
>once|14|TRBV12-3/TRBV12-4|.|TRBJ2-4
CASSFAVGQNIQYF
TGTGCCAGCAGTTTTGCGGTGGGACAAAACATTCAGTACTTC
>.|14|TRBV20-1|TRBD2|TRBJ2-7
CSASGGVGGYEQYF
TGCAGTGCTAGTGGGGGGGTGGGTGGTTACGAGCAGTACTTC
>.|16|TRBV20-1|TRBD2|TRBJ2-5
CSASGTSGRMRETQYF
TGCAGTGCTAGTGGGACTAGCGGGAGAATGAGAGAGACCCAGTACTTC
>.|15|TRBV10-3|.|TRBJ1-1
CAISESGGENTEAFF
TGTGCCATCAGTGAGTCAGGGGGAGAAAACACTGAAGCTTTCTTT
>many|15|TRBV5-1|.|TRBJ1-1
CASSLDPAVNTEAFF
TGCGCCAGCAGCTTGGATCCAGCGGTAAACACTGAAGCTTTCTTT
>.|15|TRBV20-1|TRBD2|TRBJ2-7
CSARMSSGIIYEQYF
TGCAGTGCTAGAATGAGTAGCGGGATTATCTACGAGCAGTACTTC
>few|16|TRBV11-2|.|TRBJ2-6
CASSLGGNSGANVLTF
TGTGCCAGCAGCTTAGGGGGGAACTCTGGGGCCAACGTCCTGACTTTC
>few|15|TRBV10-3|.|TRBJ1-3
CAISAGGLSGNTIYF
TGTGCCATCAGTGCTGGTGGGCTCTCTGGAAACACCATATATTTT
>.|13|TRBV12-3/TRBV12-4|TRBD1|TRBJ2-2
CASSQGTAGELFF
TGTGCCAGCAGCCAGGGGACAGCCGGGGAGCTGTTTTTT
>few|23|TRBV6-2/TRBV6-3|TRBD1|TRBJ2-1
CASSYSSTVTGGAKLPGGYEQFF
TGTGCCAGCAGTTACTCGAGTACGGTGACAGGGGGCGCGAAACTTCCCGGGGGCTATGAGCAGTTCTTC
>.|14|TRBV30|TRBD1|TRBJ1-3
CAFRTGDRGNTIYF
TGTGCCTTCAGGACAGGCGATCGGGGAAACACCATATATTTT
>many|13|TRBV19|.|TRBJ1-4
CASTRASNEKLFF
TGTGCCAGTACGAGGGCGTCTAATGAAAAACTGTTTTTT
>.|12|TRBV27|.|TRBJ1-2
CASSSDLYGYTF
TGTGCCAGCAGTTCCGACCTCTATGGCTACACCTTC
>many|15|TRBV20-1|TRBD1|TRBJ2-2
CSASTGTGGTGELFF
TGCAGTGCTAGTACCGGGACAGGGGGTACCGGGGAGCTGTTTTTT
>many|16|TRBV20-1|.|TRBJ1-4
CSARLGAQGTNEKLFF
TGCAGTGCTAGATTGGGGGCCCAGGGGACTAATGAAAAACTGTTTTTT
>few|14|TRBV12-5|.|TRBJ2-1
CASGRGETYNEQFF
TGTGCTAGTGGGAGGGGAGAGACCTACAATGAGCAGTTCTTC
>.|14|TRBV10-3|TRBD2|TRBJ2-7
CAISDKRDSYEQYF
TGTGCCATCAGTGACAAGCGGGACTCCTACGAGCAGTACTTC